Following are 7 T cell receptor beta chains from one sample sequenced in a study of T cell responses to AZD1222 COVID-19 vaccine. Profiled with immunoSEQ multiplex PCR; TCRdb holds only in-frame clones, not every one. Counted here are about 130,000 clones, about nine tenths occurring once; the ten biggest clones make up about 8.3%. Sequenced here: peripheral blood, sampled on day 0 of AZD1222 vaccination. The receptor set was obtained from an adult in good health.

This rearrangement joins TRBV6-6 to TRBJ1-4; D is ambiguous. The length of the CDR3 is 11 residues. Germline CDR1 is MNHNY and CDR2 is SVGAGI (reference sequence). Trimming left V 5 bases short and J 15 bases short, with 13 bases between. The DNA of the CDR3 is TGTGCCAGCAGTACTCAGGCTAGGGTGTTTTTT. Its protein product is CASSTQARVFF.

The CDR3 loop reads CASSLYGAEQFF. The CDR3 DNA reads as TGTGCCAGCAGCTTATACGGCGCAGAGCAGTTCTTC. The chain recombines TRBV7-3 with TRBJ2-1; D gene unclear. This CDR3 contains 12 residues. Trimming shortened V by 2 bases and J by 10 bases, and 9 bases separated the two germline ends. Germline V gene data show CDR1 as SGHTA and CDR2 as FQGTGA.

The V and J genes are TRBV2 and TRBJ2-7, with 8 bases matching TRBD2. CDR1 SNHLY and CDR2 FYNNEI come from the germline V gene. This CDR3 has 13 residues. After removal of 10 bases from V and 0 bases from J, the junction contained 5 bases not matched to a gene. The CDR3 reads CATAGGPSYEQYF. CDR3 DNA: TGTGCCACCGCGGGGGGCCCCTCCTACGAGCAGTACTTC.

This rearrangement joins TRBV12-3 or TRBV12-4 to TRBJ1-2, with D maybe TRBD1 (5 bases). The CDR3 covers 13 residues. The germline V and J ends were trimmed by 6 bases and 4 bases, with 12 bases remaining between them. This CDR3 is CASSRGDGYGYTF. The CDR3 region has the DNA TGTGCCAGCAGCCGAGGGGACGGCTATGGCTACACCTTC.

This clone was seen a single time. The chain joins TRBV7-9 to TRBJ1-2, with 9 positions matching TRBD1. Germline CDR1 and CDR2: SEHNR and FQNEAQ (reference sequence). V trimming: 1 base; J trimming: 4 bases; junction bases outside the gene matches: 7. The length of the CDR3 is 16 residues. The CDR3 DNA is TGTGCCAGCAGCTTAGGGCCGGGACAGGGAACCTATGGCTACACCTTC. Translating it yields CASSLGPGQGTYGYTF.

The rearrangement joins TRBV2 to TRBJ1-6; D might be TRBD1 (5 bases). This CDR3 comprises 15 residues. The germline CDR1 and CDR2 sequences are SNHLY and FYNNEI. The V end was cut by 7 bases, the J end by 4 bases, with 14 bases between. The CDR3 loop is CASISRQGYNSPLHF. In DNA, the CDR3 is TGTGCCAGCATCAGTAGGCAGGGTTATAATTCACCCCTCCACTTT. Full variable domain (missing parts from reference TRBV2 and TRBJ1-6): EPEVTQTPSHQVTQMGQEVILRCVPISNHLYFYWYRQILGQKVEFLVSFYNNEISEKSEIFDDQFSVERPDGSNFTLKIRSTKLEDSAMYFCASISRQGYNSPLHFGNGTRLTVT.

The CDR3 DNA follows: TGTGCCAGCAGCCGGGTAGGCGAGGAAGCTTTCTTT. It encodes CASSRVGEEAFF. V and J are TRBV7-8 and TRBJ1-1; unclear D gene. The V end lost 5 bases, the J end lost 8 bases, and 12 bases lay between the germline ends. The germline CDR1 and CDR2 sequences are SGHVS and FQNEAQ. The CDR3 contains 12 residues.